This record looks at one T cell receptor beta chain sequence and its context. Antigen specificity is unknown. The data are from a study of Ad26.COV2.S vaccination and SARS-CoV-2 variants. Treatment denoted: 15 to 20 received Ad26.COV2.S at low or high dose, single or two shots; about 5 received placebo; per-sample allocation not given. On day 63 after the first injection, vaccine and placebo recipients gave samples. Profiling relied on immunoSEQ multiplex PCR, and the TCRdb table lists in-frame clones only, not all of them. The data show roughly 400,000 clones, approximately 92% seen once. Whole-study results and caveats: Spike-specific CD8+ and CD4+ T cell responses reportedly showed substantial breadth after vaccination.

This CDR3 is 13 amino acids long. The germline V gene encodes CDR1 LNHDA and CDR2 SQIVND (reference sequence). Trimming shortened V by 6 bases and J by 4 bases, and 12 bases separated the two germline ends. V is TRBV19 and J is TRBJ1-2; weak D call: TRBD1 (6 bases). Sequencing was performed on peripheral blood, taken in a trial of Ad26.COV2.S vaccine versus placebo. The TCR was taken from a person aged 18-65 years who received the Ad26.COV2.S COVID-19 vaccine or a placebo. The CDR3: CASRIQGGYGYTF. As DNA, the CDR3 is TGTGCCAGTAGGATACAGGGCGGCTATGGCTACACCTTC.